This TCR beta chain was found in a study of brain T cells in children with intractable seizures. Overall study results and limits: Only CDR3 sequence similarity suggested viral specificity, without known HCMV serostatus.

Points on this clone: Its antigen is unknown.

The method was immunoSEQ multiplex PCR; TCRdb's version includes in-frame clones alone and lacks a portion of them. The sample includes tens of thousands of clones, about 93% of them seen just once. The source is a boy under two years old with tuberous sclerosis and intractable seizures. Source: peripheral blood, taken at surgery.

CDR3 loop: CASSQGLKLDSLNTEAFF. The CDR3 nucleotides read TGTGCCAGCAGCCAAGGTCTCAAGCTCGACAGTTTGAACACTGAAGCTTTCTTT. The chain combines TRBV4-2 with TRBJ1-1, with D perhaps matching TRBD1 (5 bases). The V end was cut by 1 base, the J end by 0 bases, with 18 bases between. This CDR3 contains 18 residues. CDR1 is LGHNA and CDR2 is YNFKEQ in the germline V gene.